This T cell receptor (beta chain) comes out of a study of shared clonotypes between healthy human individuals (dated by TCRdb to the early 2020s). Notes on the research overall: The cohort comprised two women and three men aged 18 to 49 years. The study deeply sequenced blood TCR repertoires of about five healthy adults to estimate repertoire size and the extent of clonotype sharing between individuals. Between about 0.9 and 9 billion PBMCs per donor were obtained by leukapheresis. To increase sequencing depth and limit assay-specific biases, different laboratories used diverse techniques to prepare libraries and sequence TCR repertoires. Per donor, three plates each were used for CD4 naive and CD4 memory, two for CD8 naive, and one for CD8 memory.

V is shortened by 7 bases, J by 8 bases, and the region joining them spans 12 bases. CDR1 MDHEN and CDR2 SYDVKM were looked up in the germline V gene. The CDR3 has 13 amino acids, counting the end cysteine and phenylalanine. The sequence is cut down to CDR3 DNA, 39 bases in frame from base 1. Using the deep immunoSEQ assay, multiplex PCR amplified TCR CDR3 regions from genomic DNA. For each cell subset, the extracted genomic DNA was distributed evenly across all wells of several immunoSEQ 96-well plates, and each plate served as one replicate. For sorted subsets, approximately 200 ng of genomic DNA, equivalent to some 30,000 T cell genomes, went into each replicate PCR. The purified libraries were quantified using a Qubit 3.0 fluorometer, sized with a Bioanalyzer 2100, and then quantified again using the KAPA Library Quantification kit. Each immunoSEQ 96-well plate was sequenced on its own single-read 150-cycle Illumina NextSeq 550 flow cell. Regarding the original processing steps: Because the immunoSEQ output included only junctional sequences and no quality scores, the filtering could not be the same as the filtering used for full-length reads. Sequences were annotated with PyIR, a Python wrapper for IgBLAST v1.9, and V/J genes and CDR3 were assigned using IMGT germline references. Reads were filtered out if the reads had weak V/J assignments (E-value above 1e-6), no CDR3, stop codons, out-of-frame junctions, or ambiguous translated residues. V3J clonotypes were defined as sequences sharing the same inferred V gene, J gene, and CDR3 amino acid sequence. Percentage overlap between repertoires was calculated by dividing the number of shared unique clonotypes by the size of the smaller repertoire. RTK rarefaction, the Chao1 estimator, and Recon v2.1 estimates of unobserved clonotypes were used to assess repertoire richness. Generation probabilities were computed with OLGA for all TCRbeta clonotypes obtained by the gDNA method from four donors. The clones in this table, taken by TCRdb from immuneACCESS, are in-frame only. Not every clone is retained; where verified, under half of the shortfall comes from an unresolved V gene, and the cause of the rest is unknown. V and J calls and clone size follow that table, whereas D and trimming were derived from the DNA. The sample data list about 2 million clones, and about 95% of these were observed just once. Clones ranked in the top ten supply 1% to 1.5% of the sample.

CD8 naive samples were CD45RO-negative cells positively selected for CCR7, giving a CD45RA+CCR7+ population that excluded TemRA cells. The donors were healthy, HIV-negative adults who had no recently reported acute infections or vaccinations. Every donor was a Caucasian adult living in Nashville, Tennessee, USA. Blood was collected by leukapheresis, and PBMCs were isolated by Ficoll-Histopaque density gradient centrifugation and then cryopreserved in liquid nitrogen vapor phase. Purity and quantity of every magnetically sorted T cell population were checked by analytical flow cytometry. Genomic DNA was isolated from each sorted fraction and quantified by UV absorbance on a Nanodrop 2000c. The full study reports these points: Approximately 4.8% of naive CD4, around 4% of naive CD8, approximately 2% of memory CD4, and around 0.4% of memory CD8 clonotypes were shared across a few donors. Naive subsets generally had larger estimated clonotype richness than memory subsets did. Sampling was limited to blood, and TCR repertoires in tissue likely differ from TCR repertoires in blood. Compared with non-shared clonotypes, the clonotypes found in all four sorted-subset donors had higher generation probabilities. Incomplete sequencing was indicated by rarefaction of sorted-subset datasets, despite the large sequencing depth. Pairwise subsampling led to the expectation that sequencing depth would affect the degree of clonotype sharing among donors. Because the study included a small number of donors, the genetic and exposure-history diversity represented was limited.

This clone showed up just once. The antigen this receptor binds is unknown. No per-base quality is available; no much larger clone lies one base away. Sequenced material: naive CD8+ T cells sorted from blood. The cell subset or site label for this specimen denotes: CD45RA+CCR7+. This sequence was found in a man aged 18 to 30 in good health. Recombination joined TRBV28 with TRBJ1-6; the D gene assignment is ambiguous. Here is the DNA: TGTGCCAGCAACGATTTTCAGGATTCACCCCTCCACTTT. It codes for CASNDFQDSPLHF.